The 5 T cell receptor beta chains below were found in one sample sequenced in a study of T cell repertoires in cytomegalovirus infection (dated by TCRdb to the late 2010s). Sequencer: Illumina HiSeq 1500. The public sequencing data were trimmed at Q25 with fastp and processed into clonotypes with MiXCR by TCRdb, which kept only in-frame beta chains. Rows are combined by CDR3 protein, so each entry shows the most common genes and DNA. For this sample there are 200,000 to 300,000 distinct CDR3 sequences; about 13% appear just once. The ten largest clones add up to 7.5% to 10% of the sample. The sample comprised PBMCs. The receptors come from a human donor in good health (CMV status not recorded). Some clones in this sample may be carry-over from other donors' samples.

This clonotype was observed a handful of times. This sequence joins TRBV18 and TRBJ1-5; D uncertain. The germline V and J ends were trimmed by 2 bases and 5 bases, with 10 bases remaining between them. The CDR3 totals 14 residues. Germline V lookup: CDR1 KGHSH, CDR2 LQKENI. As DNA, the CDR3 is TGTGCCAGCTCACCAATCGGAAGTGATCAGCCCCAGCATTTT. This encodes CASSPIGSDQPQHF.

This clonotype was seen repeatedly, ten times or more. This chain joins TRBV7-2 and TRBJ1-3; D unclear. Trimming removed 1 base at V and 9 bases at J, with 13 bases between. Germline V CDR1 and CDR2: SGHTA, FQGNSA. CDR3 size: 14 residues. CDR3 sequence reads: CASSLVKGRGTIYF. The CDR3 DNA follows: TGTGCCAGCAGCTTAGTGAAAGGCCGCGGCACCATATATTTT.

CDR3 coding DNA: TGTGCCAGCATCAAGCTTGGGGCTGGACTCAGCTCCTACGAGCAGTACTTC. This encodes CASIKLGAGLSSYEQYF. The gene calls are TRBV5-6 and TRBJ2-7; possibly TRBD1 or TRBD2 for D (5 bases each). Germline values: CDR1 SGHDT, CDR2 YYEEEE. The CDR3 sequence is 17 residues long. V dropped 6 bases and J dropped 0 bases, with 22 bases sitting between them.

V gene TRBV4-3 combines with J gene TRBJ2-7; D possibly corresponds to TRBD1 (6 bases). The CDR3 runs to 16 residues. V was cut by 4 bases and J by 2 bases, with 18 bases left in between. Germline values: CDR1 LGHNA, CDR2 YSLEER. The CDR3 spells CASSRGSGATTYEQYF. CDR3 coding DNA: TGCGCCAGCAGCCGCGGGTCAGGGGCCACCACCTACGAGCAGTACTTC.

This clonotype has a handful of counts. The chain joins TRBV28 to TRBJ1-4; a possible D gene is TRBD1 (5 bases). The germline V gene encodes CDR1 MDHEN and CDR2 SYDVKM. The V and J ends lost 3 bases and 3 bases respectively, with 11 bases between them. There are 15 residues in the CDR3. CDR3 loop: CASSFSGPPNEKLFF. CDR3 sequence (DNA): TGTGCCAGCAGTTTCTCAGGGCCACCTAATGAAAAACTGTTTTTT.